The rows below give T cell receptor beta chains drawn from one sample of a study of Ad26.COV2.S vaccination and SARS-CoV-2 variants. The protocol was immunoSEQ multiplex PCR, while the TCRdb copy is restricted to in-frame clones and leaves out a portion. Seen here are under 250,000 clones, around 88% observed once, and the top ten hold just under 3%. The sample in question was peripheral blood, obtained in a trial of Ad26.COV2.S vaccine versus placebo. The receptor set was obtained from a person between 18 and 59 years old who received the Ad26.COV2.S COVID-19 vaccine or a placebo. CDR3s include the opening cysteine and the closing phenylalanine or tryptophan. Each record gives: V gene, CDR3 protein.

>TRBV6-6
CASSYPGQGRGYEQYF
>TRBV7-9
CASSQPPGEAFF
>TRBV10-3
CAISDWRLNTGELFF
>TRBV9
CASSVGMRVNTGELFF
>TRBV30
CAWSAGQGGRWPQHF
>TRBV4-1
CASSQDSDTALEQFF
>TRBV19
CASSWTVPSTDTQYF
>TRBV27
CASSPTLNDFEPQHF
>TRBV4-2
CASSPTRGGVKANTEAFF
>TRBV18
CASSPLPPTGGTKKLFF
>TRBV5-4
CASRAGTSGVNTQYF
>TRBV12-3/TRBV12-4
CASSFENTEAFF
>TRBV7-8
CASSLVPRTQPQHF
>TRBV19
CASSESLLNTGELFF
>TRBV9
CASSVVATGANVLTF
>TRBV12-3/TRBV12-4
CASSLTGRTIYF
>TRBV2
CASNRELNSPLHF
>TRBV7-8
CASSLQRVSTDTQYF
>TRBV4-3
CASSQDLVRGRKNNSPLHF
>TRBV5-6
CASSWGGTGSEAFF
>TRBV7-3
CASSPRGTVTSGSWNEQFF
>TRBV30
CAYQGAGDKNIQYF
>TRBV4-1
CASSQVTLNTEAFF
>TRBV18
CASSRGVGTEAFF
>TRBV27
CASSLDSSYNEQFF
>TRBV4-1
CASSQDGRTQDF
>TRBV4-3
CASSQDRSGLAMETQYF